This T cell receptor beta chain was sequenced during a study of blood T cells in healthy people across ages. Total RNA was extracted at no less than 6 micrograms per sample. This clonotype was seen a handful of times. A second PCR, run for roughly 7 to 12 cycles, used a sample-barcoded 5' primer plus a J-beta primer mix. MiXCR, applied by TCRdb to the 5' RACE reads, yields one record per CDR3 protein. The repertoire consists of around 1,800,000 distinct CDR3 sequences, with approximately 39% occurring once and the leading ten covering 20% to 25%. The V end was cut by 2 bases, the J end by 7 bases, with 15 bases between. Germline assignment: CDR1 MGHRA and CDR2 YSYEKL. The CDR3 totals 14 residues.

This chain uses TRBV4-1 with TRBJ2-7; unclear D gene. The sample was blood. The receptor was isolated from a human donor in good health. DNA of the CDR3: TGCGCCAGCAGCCAAAGCTTGACCCTGGGGGAGCAGTACTTC. Its protein is CASSQSLTLGEQYF.